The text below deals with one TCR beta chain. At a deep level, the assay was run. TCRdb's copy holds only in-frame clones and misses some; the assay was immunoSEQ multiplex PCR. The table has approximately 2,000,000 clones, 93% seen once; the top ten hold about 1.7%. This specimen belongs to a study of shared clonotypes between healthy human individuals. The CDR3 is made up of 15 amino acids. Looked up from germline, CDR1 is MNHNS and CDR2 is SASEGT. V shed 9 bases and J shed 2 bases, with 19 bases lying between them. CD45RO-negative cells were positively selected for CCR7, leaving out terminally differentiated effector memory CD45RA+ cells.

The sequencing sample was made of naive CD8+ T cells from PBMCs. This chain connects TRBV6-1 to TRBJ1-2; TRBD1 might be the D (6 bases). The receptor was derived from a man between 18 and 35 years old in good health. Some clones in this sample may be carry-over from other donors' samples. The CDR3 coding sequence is TGTGCCAGTAAGGAAAATCCAGGGGAGAACTATGGCTACACCTTC. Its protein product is CASKENPGENYGYTF.